This entry is about one TCR beta chain. This entry is derived from a study of blood T cell repertoires in COVID-19. Measured with immunoSEQ multiplex PCR; TCRdb has only the in-frame clones, and not every one. The sample consists of about 500,000 clones, 85% to 90% of them appearing once. Sequencing used peripheral blood. The TCR originated in a woman aged 45 to 65 with COVID-19, enrolled during active disease.

The CDR3 coding sequence is TGTGCCTGGAGTGTACGGAACTATGGCTACACCTTC. Translation gives CAWSVRNYGYTF. The V gene is TRBV30, the J gene TRBJ1-2; unclear D gene. Trimming removed 0 bases from V and 2 bases from J, with 4 bases in between. CDR3 length: 12 residues. The V gene's germline CDR1 is GTSNPN and CDR2 SVGIG (reference sequence).